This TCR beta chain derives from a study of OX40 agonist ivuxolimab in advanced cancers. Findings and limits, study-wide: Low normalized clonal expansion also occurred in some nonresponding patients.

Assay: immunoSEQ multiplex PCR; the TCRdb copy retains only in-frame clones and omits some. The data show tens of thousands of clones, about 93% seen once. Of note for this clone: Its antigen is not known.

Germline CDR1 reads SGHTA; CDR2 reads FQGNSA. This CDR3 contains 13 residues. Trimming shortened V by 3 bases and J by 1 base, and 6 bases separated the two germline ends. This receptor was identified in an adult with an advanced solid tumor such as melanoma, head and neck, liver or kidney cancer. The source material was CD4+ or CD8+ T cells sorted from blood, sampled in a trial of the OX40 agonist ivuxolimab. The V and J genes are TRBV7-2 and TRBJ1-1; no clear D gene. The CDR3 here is CASSFGPNTEAFF. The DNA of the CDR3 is TGTGCCAGCAGCTTCGGACCGAACACTGAAGCTTTCTTT. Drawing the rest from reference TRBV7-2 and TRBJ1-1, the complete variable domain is GAGVSQSPSNKVTEKGKDVELRCDPISGHTALYWYRQSLGQGLEFLIYFQGNSAPDKSGLPSDRFSAERTGGSVSTLTIQRTQQEDSAVYLCASSFGPNTEAFFGQGTRLTVV.